Each of the 18 T cell receptor beta chains below was sequenced from the same sample in a study of blood T cell repertoires in COVID-19. Clones were sequenced by immunoSEQ multiplex PCR, and TCRdb holds only the in-frame ones, with some missing. The table has roughly 75,000 clones, around 89% seen once. Sequencing input: peripheral blood. These receptors originate from a man aged 60 to 75 with acute or convalescent COVID-19.

This clone occurred a few times. This sequence joins TRBV15 and TRBJ1-2; D perhaps matches TRBD1 (6 bases). Trimming removed 4 bases from V and 2 bases from J, with 11 bases in between. The CDR3 totals 14 residues. Germline-derived CDR1 and CDR2 are LNHNV and YYDKDF (reference sequence). The CDR3 is CATSNYRANYGYTF. In nucleotides, the CDR3 is TGTGCCACCAGCAATTACAGGGCGAACTATGGCTACACCTTC.

This sequence joins TRBV7-6 and TRBJ2-5, with 7 bases fitting TRBD1. Germline CDR1 is SGHVS and CDR2 is FNYEAQ. Unmatched junction bases numbered 5, after V lost 3 bases and J lost 1 base. CDR3 length equals 15 residues. The CDR3 spells CASSFSDRPQETQYF. CDR3 bases: TGTGCCAGCAGCTTCTCGGACAGGCCCCAAGAGACCCAGTACTTC. Supplemented by reference TRBV7-6 and TRBJ2-5, the full variable domain reads GAGVSQSPRYKVTKRGQDVALRCDPISGHVSLYWYRQALGQGPEFLTYFNYEAQQDKSGLPNDRFSAERPEGSISTLTIQRTEQRDSAMYRCASSFSDRPQETQYFGPGTRLLVL.

This clone was detected once. The chain has TRBV10-1 and TRBJ2-3; D gene ambiguous. Germline V lookup: CDR1 WNHNN, CDR2 SYGVQD (reference sequence). This CDR3 has 12 amino acids. Trimming took off 5 bases at V and 0 bases at J, with 3 bases between the two ends. CDR3 amino acids: CASSYSTDTQYF. The CDR3 region has the DNA TGCGCCAGCAGTTATAGCACAGATACGCAGTATTTT.

This clone appeared a single time. V and J are TRBV2 and TRBJ2-2; 14 bases align to TRBD2. The germline gives CDR1 SNHLY, CDR2 FYNNEI. The V gene end was trimmed by 2 bases and the J gene end by 5 bases; junction bases not matched to a gene: 13. This CDR3 contains 20 residues. This CDR3 is CASSERLAGGPALWTGELFF. The CDR3, as DNA: TGTGCCAGCAGTGAAAGACTAGCGGGAGGGCCTGCCTTATGGACCGGGGAGCTGTTTTTT. Complete variable domain (other parts from reference TRBV2 and TRBJ2-2): EPEVTQTPSHQVTQMGQEVILRCVPISNHLYFYWYRQILGQKVEFLVSFYNNEISEKSEIFDDQFSVERPDGSNFTLKIRSTKLEDSAMYFCASSERLAGGPALWTGELFFGEGSRLTVL.

The chain combines TRBV27 with TRBJ2-1; 9 bases are a match to TRBD1. V lost 5 bases to trimming and J lost 10 bases; unmatched junction nucleotides: 9. This CDR3 contains 14 residues. The V gene's germline CDR1 is MNHEY and CDR2 SMNVEV (reference sequence). For the CDR3, the DNA is TGTGCCAGCAGTCCCTCAACAGGGGGCTGGGAGCAGTTCTTC. This translates into CASSPSTGGWEQFF.

The chain joins TRBV3-1 (or the pseudogene TRBV3-2) to TRBJ2-1; D call uncertain. V shed 7 bases and J shed 9 bases, with 13 bases lying between them. Germline-derived CDR1 and CDR2 are LGHDT and YNNKEL (reference sequence). The length of the CDR3 is 12 residues. CDR3 DNA: TGTGCCAGCACCCACGTCGGCGGTGAGCAGTTCTTC. It translates to CASTHVGGEQFF.

The J gene is TRBJ2-5, the V gene TRBV29-1, with D possibly being TRBD1 (6 bases). Germline V gene data show CDR1 as SQVTM and CDR2 as ANQGSEA. The CDR3 has 13 amino acids. The V and J ends lost 4 bases and 1 base respectively, with 10 bases between them. CDR3 nucleotides: TGCAGCGTTGGTTACAGGGTCCAAGAGACCCAGTACTTC. It specifies CSVGYRVQETQYF.

The rearrangement uses TRBV7-2 and TRBJ1-3; 7 bases match TRBD1. V lost 5 bases, J lost 0 bases, and 4 bases stayed unmatched. Germline CDR1 and CDR2: SGHTA and FQGNSA. This CDR3 is 15 amino acids long. CDR3 DNA: TGTGCCAGCAGCCCCCGGACAGGCTCTGGAAACACCATATATTTT. This encodes CASSPRTGSGNTIYF. The entire variable domain, with the rest obtained from reference TRBV7-2 and TRBJ1-3, is as follows: GAGVSQSPSNKVTEKGKDVELRCDPISGHTALYWYRQSLGQGLEFLIYFQGNSAPDKSGLPSDRFSAERTGGSVSTLTIQRTQQEDSAVYLCASSPRTGSGNTIYFGEGSWLTVV.

This clone was picked up a small number of times. The V and J genes are TRBV29-1 and TRBJ2-7; weak D call: TRBD1 (6 bases). Per germline, CDR1 SQVTM and CDR2 ANQGSEA. The V and J ends lost 2 bases and 2 bases respectively, with 13 bases between them. The CDR3 extends over 14 amino acids. CDR3 coding DNA: TGCAGCGTTGAAAATTTTCAGGGGACCTACGAGCAGTACTTC. Translation gives CSVENFQGTYEQYF.

The chain is built from TRBV5-1 and TRBJ2-1; tentatively, D is TRBD1 (5 bases). This CDR3 contains 12 residues. From germline, CDR1 is SGHRS and CDR2 YFSETQ. Trimming stripped 4 bases from V and 7 bases from J, with 9 bases between. CDR3: CASSLQGNEQFF. CDR3 bases: TGCGCCAGCAGCCTCCAGGGTAATGAGCAGTTCTTC. Filled out from reference TRBV5-1 and TRBJ2-1, the complete variable domain reads KAGVTQTPRYLIKTRGQQVTLSCSPISGHRSVSWYQQTPGQGLQFLFEYFSETQRNKGNFPGRFSGRQFSNSRSEMNVSTLELGDSALYLCASSLQGNEQFFGPGTRLTVL.

The V call is TRBV5-1, the J call TRBJ1-1; a possible D gene is TRBD1 (5 bases). Germline values: CDR1 SGHRS, CDR2 YFSETQ. This CDR3 is 13 amino acids long. The ends were cut back, 1 base at V and 5 bases at J, with 9 bases in the middle. The DNA for the CDR3 is TGCGCCAGCAGCTTGACAGCAGGGACTGAAGCTTTCTTT. It translates to CASSLTAGTEAFF.

This clone was detected once. The V and J genes are TRBV7-9 and TRBJ2-5; 9 positions match TRBD1. The germline V gene encodes CDR1 SEHNR and CDR2 FQNEAQ (reference sequence). The trim removed 5 bases at V and 5 bases at J, leaving 12 bases unmatched. The CDR3 totals 16 residues. The CDR3 loop reads CASSLAGQGSFETQYF. The CDR3 bases are TGTGCCAGCAGCCTGGCTGGACAGGGGAGTTTTGAGACCCAGTACTTC.

This clone was counted between two and nine times. This CDR3 reads CASSRGLGYEQYF. The CDR3 coding sequence is TGTGCCAGCAGCCGGGGACTAGGGTACGAGCAGTACTTC. The genes are TRBV6-6 and TRBJ2-7; 8 nucleotides align to TRBD2. V was clipped by 6 bases and J by 4 bases; unmatched bases: 5. Germline V lookup: CDR1 MNHNY, CDR2 SVGAGI (reference sequence). This CDR3 is built from 13 residues.

This chain connects TRBV18 to TRBJ2-1; D may be TRBD1 (5 bases). CDR1 and CDR2 (germline): KGHSH, LQKENI. V was shortened by 6 bases and J by 8 bases, with 14 bases between the two germline ends. The CDR3 is 13 residues long. CDR3 DNA: TGTGCCAGCTCTACAGGCGTTGGCGATGAGCAGTTCTTC. It codes for CASSTGVGDEQFF. Together with reference TRBV18 and TRBJ2-1, the CDR3 gives the full variable domain: NAGVMQNPRHLVRRRGQEARLRCSPMKGHSHVYWYRQLPEEGLKFMVYLQKENIIDESGMPKERFSAEFPKEGPSILRIQQVVRGDSAAYFCASSTGVGDEQFFGPGTRLTVL.

The chain links TRBV9 to TRBJ2-3, with 11 nucleotides matching TRBD2. V shed 3 bases, J shed 2 bases, and the junction held 5 bases outside the gene matches. CDR3 length: 16 residues. Germline V gene data show CDR1 as SGDLS and CDR2 as YYNGEE. The CDR3 nucleotides are TGTGCCAGCAGCGGCCTAGCGGGAGGACACACAGATACGCAGTATTTT. Protein product: CASSGLAGGHTDTQYF.

This chain connects TRBV2 to TRBJ2-7; the D gene is possibly TRBD1 (6 bases). CDR1 SNHLY and CDR2 FYNNEI come from the germline V gene. V lost 3 bases and J lost 3, with 18 bases in between. The length of the CDR3 is 16 residues. In DNA form, the CDR3 reads TGTGCCAGCAGTGAGGTCTTGTCAGGGGTAGGCTACGAGCAGTACTTC. Translated: CASSEVLSGVGYEQYF.

The V gene is TRBV5-6, the J gene TRBJ2-3; D might be TRBD2 (6 bases). Germline V CDR1 and CDR2: SGHDT, YYEEEE. The CDR3 covers 15 residues. V lost 6 bases, J lost 6 bases, and 20 bases lay in between. The CDR3 coding sequence is TGTGCCAGCACCCCTTTGACTAGTGTCCGGGATACGCAGTATTTT. Translated: CASTPLTSVRDTQYF.

The V and J genes are TRBV7-9 and TRBJ2-1; TRBD2 matches 11 bases. V dropped 4 bases and J dropped 6; count of bases not matched to a gene: 5. The CDR3 sequence is 15 residues long. Looked up from germline, CDR1 is SEHNR and CDR2 is FQNEAQ (reference sequence). Here the CDR3 DNA reads TGTGCCAGCAGCTCATTAGCGGGAGGGCCCAATGAGCAGTTCTTC. The encoded protein is CASSSLAGGPNEQFF.